The 23 T cell receptor beta chains given below trace back to one sample, sequenced in a study of beta chain features in type 1 diabetes. Findings of the study overall: Moderate yet significant TCRB CDR3 shortening was seen in Type 1 diabetes patients in all four CD4+ subsets.

Expressed TCRB transcripts were sequenced because the entire RNA isolate underwent reverse transcription. Sequenced by immunoSEQ multiplex PCR; TCRdb stores in-frame clones only, minus some. In the table there are some 250,000 clones, roughly a tenth of which are singletons. Antigens of these TCRs are unknown. Sequenced input: naive CD4+ T cells from blood. The receptors were sampled from a man aged 25-40 years with type 1 diabetes.

This clone was seen only a few times. The rearrangement links TRBV7-8 to TRBJ1-5; TRBD1 is a possible D gene (6 bases). Between the trimmed V and J ends, which lost 1 base and 7 bases, there was a span of 8 bases. The length of the CDR3 is 13 residues. From germline, CDR1 is SGHVS and CDR2 FQNEAQ. The CDR3 DNA reads TGTGCCAGCAGCTTAGTAGGGGGACAGCCCCAGCATTTT. It codes for CASSLVGGQPQHF.

This CDR3 reads CASSQDGNTGELFF. In DNA, the CDR3 is TGCGCCAGCAGCCAAGACGGGAACACCGGGGAGCTGTTTTTT. V and J are TRBV4-1 and TRBJ2-2; D ambiguous. The CDR3 sequence is 14 residues long. CDR1 MGHRA and CDR2 YSYEKL come from the germline V gene. The ends were cut back, 0 bases at V and 1 base at J, with 3 bases in the middle.

The V call is TRBV5-6, the J call TRBJ2-3, with D tentatively TRBD2 (6 bases). CDR1 is SGHDT, CDR2 YYEEEE, per germline. V lost 4 bases, J lost 2 bases, and 20 bases lay in between. The CDR3 spans 17 residues. The chain's CDR3 is CASSPPRRGYYTDTQYF. The CDR3 coding sequence is TGTGCCAGCAGCCCGCCTCGGAGGGGTTACTACACAGATACGCAGTATTTT.

This clone was observed a handful of times. The chain has TRBV19 and TRBJ2-4; TRBD2 might be the D (5 bases). CDR1 LNHDA and CDR2 SQIVND come from the germline V gene (reference sequence). The CDR3 contains 13 residues. Trimming shortened V by 7 bases and J by 0 bases, and 7 bases separated the two germline ends. This CDR3 is CASTGIAKNIQYF. The CDR3 DNA is TGTGCCAGTACGGGGATAGCCAAAAACATTCAGTACTTC.

This clone was counted only a few times. The CDR3 region is CASSQQGAYEQYF. CDR3 in DNA: TGTGCCAGCAGCCAACAGGGGGCCTACGAGCAGTACTTC. The gene calls are TRBV7-2 and TRBJ2-7; 8 nucleotides agree with TRBD1. Trimming at V came to 5 bases and at J to 2 bases, leaving 2 bases not matched to a gene. The V gene's germline CDR1 is SGHTA and CDR2 FQGNSA. This CDR3 has 13 amino acids.

The J gene is TRBJ2-3, the V gene TRBV11-3; D possibly corresponds to TRBD2 (7 bases). V was trimmed by 2 bases and J by 2 bases, leaving 20 bases between them. The CDR3 extends over 18 amino acids. Germline V lookup: CDR1 SGHNT, CDR2 YENEEA. This chain's CDR3 is CASSLSRGGESLTDTQYF. For the CDR3, the DNA is TGTGCCAGCAGCTTAAGCAGAGGGGGGGAGTCCCTCACAGATACGCAGTATTTT.

The genes are TRBV7-9 and TRBJ1-1; 7 bases fit TRBD1. Germline trimming cut 5 bases from V and 5 bases from J; bases unmatched to any gene: 5. The CDR3 runs 13 residues. Looked up from germline, CDR1 is SEHNR and CDR2 is FQNEAQ (reference sequence). Written as DNA, the CDR3 is TGTGCCAGCAGCGGACAGGCGGGGACTGAAGCTTTCTTT. This encodes CASSGQAGTEAFF.

This clone appeared a few times. The chain links TRBV29-1 to TRBJ2-5; TRBD1 matches 7 bases. This CDR3 is 13 amino acids long. The trim removed 6 bases at V and 4 bases at J, leaving 8 bases unmatched. Germline V gene lookup returns CDR1 SQVTM and CDR2 ANQGSEA. The CDR3 sequence is CSVHQGELETQYF. DNA for the CDR3: TGCAGCGTCCATCAGGGGGAATTAGAGACCCAGTACTTC.

The rearrangement links TRBV29-1 to TRBJ1-1; D gene unclear. The V gene lost 3 bases and the J gene lost 5 bases, with 19 bases spanning the gap. Germline-derived CDR1 and CDR2 are SQVTM and ANQGSEA. This CDR3 region has 15 residues. CDR3 DNA sequence: TGCAGCGTTGAGATACCTAGGGAGGCGGGGACTGAAGCTTTCTTT. It is translated as CSVEIPREAGTEAFF. Combining the CDR3 with reference TRBV29-1 and TRBJ1-1 gives the whole variable domain SAVISQKPSRDICQRGTSLTIQCQVDSQVTMMFWYRQQPGQSLTLIATANQGSEATYESGFVIDKFPISRPNLTFSTLTVSNMSPEDSSIYLCSVEIPREAGTEAFFGQGTRLTVV.

A few counts support this clone. Different DNA sequences within this sample yield the same CDR3. V gene TRBV7-2 combines with J gene TRBJ2-3, with 7 bases that match TRBD2. CDR1 SGHTA and CDR2 FQGNSA come from the germline V gene. Trimming took 4 bases from V and 0 from J; bases not matched to a gene: 1. The CDR3 loop spans 14 amino acids. CDR3 bases: TGTGCCAGCAGCTCGCGGGGGAGCACAGATACGCAGTATTTT. This sequence encodes CASSSRGSTDTQYF.

This clone was counted a few times. The chain combines TRBV5-6 with TRBJ2-7; TRBD2 matches at 12 bases. The CDR3 contains 17 residues. In germline, CDR1 is SGHDT, CDR2 YYEEEE. V was pared by 0 bases and J by 6 bases, with 10 bases of the junction left unmatched. The CDR3 DNA is TGTGCCAGCAGCTTGGCCGGGCTAGCGGGGGGGCATGCCGAGCAGTACTTC. Amino acids: CASSLAGLAGGHAEQYF.

The V call is TRBV15, the J call TRBJ2-7, with no clear D. V was trimmed by 1 base and J by 1 base, leaving 8 bases between them. The CDR3 is made up of 14 amino acids. Germline lookup yields CDR1 LNHNV and CDR2 YYDKDF (reference sequence). The CDR3 here is CATSRARESYEQYF. The DNA for the CDR3 is TGTGCCACCAGCAGAGCGAGAGAGTCCTACGAGCAGTACTTC.

This clone was found a few times. The junction departs from germline at one end; a sequencing error may be responsible. This chain joins TRBV6-5 and TRBJ1-1; 7 bases map to TRBD1. Germline CDR1 and CDR2: MNHEY and SVGAGI. This CDR3 has 11 residues. The CDR3 DNA reads as TGTGCGAGCACAGGGGACACTGAAGCTTTCTTT. Its translation is CASTGDTEAFF.

This clone was picked up a small number of times. The chain links TRBV5-1 to TRBJ2-3, with D perhaps matching TRBD2 (6 bases). Germline-derived CDR1 and CDR2 are SGHRS and YFSETQ. The CDR3 is made up of 15 amino acids. V lost 0 bases to trimming and J lost 2 bases, with 10 bases between them. CDR3 loop: CASSLEDYFTDTQYF. As DNA, the CDR3 is TGCGCCAGCAGCTTGGAGGACTATTTCACAGATACGCAGTATTTT. Drawing the rest from reference TRBV5-1 and TRBJ2-3, the complete variable domain is KAGVTQTPRYLIKTRGQQVTLSCSPISGHRSVSWYQQTPGQGLQFLFEYFSETQRNKGNFPGRFSGRQFSNSRSEMNVSTLELGDSALYLCASSLEDYFTDTQYFGPGTRLTVL.

The chain couples TRBV5-4 to TRBJ2-3, with 7 bases aligning to TRBD1. CDR1 SGHNT and CDR2 YYREEE come from the germline V gene (reference sequence). This CDR3 is 14 amino acids long. J gave up 0 bases and V 3 bases, and 1 base lay outside the gene matches. As DNA, the CDR3 is TGTGCCAGCAGCTCGACAGGGAGCACAGATACGCAGTATTTT. This translates into CASSSTGSTDTQYF.

Only a few counts were recorded for this clone. The rearrangement uses TRBV6-5 and TRBJ1-5; D is unresolved. In germline, CDR1 is MNHEY, CDR2 SVGAGI. The CDR3 spans 15 residues. V was trimmed by 6 bases and J by 2 bases, leaving 14 bases between them. The chain's CDR3 is CASSSTLTGNQPQHF. Here the CDR3 DNA reads TGTGCCAGCAGCTCCACGCTCACGGGCAATCAGCCCCAGCATTTT.

This clone has a handful of counts. V is TRBV5-1 and J is TRBJ1-2; D ambiguous. The CDR3 loop spans 12 amino acids. The germline CDR1 and CDR2 sequences are SGHRS and YFSETQ. Between the trimmed V and J ends, which lost 6 bases and 2 bases, there was a span of 8 bases. CDR3 amino acids: CASMGGNYGYTF. CDR3 in DNA: TGCGCCAGCATGGGAGGCAACTATGGCTACACCTTC.

The V call is TRBV7-3, the J call TRBJ2-5; 10 bases match TRBD2. The trim removed 6 bases at V and 5 bases at J, leaving 9 bases unmatched. CDR3 length: 15 residues. Germline assignment: CDR1 SGHTA and CDR2 FQGTGA. Written as DNA, the CDR3 is TGTGCCAGCAGTCGGCTAGCGGGAGTTGGCGAGACCCAGTACTTC. The encoded protein is CASSRLAGVGETQYF.

The table lists this clone with a few counts. The chain links TRBV30 to TRBJ1-2, with D possibly being TRBD1 (5 bases). Between the trimmed V and J ends, which lost 3 bases and 6 bases, there was a span of 11 bases. The CDR3 is 12 residues long. The germline gives CDR1 GTSNPN, CDR2 SVGIG (reference sequence). The chain's CDR3 is CAWSPWGDGYTF. The CDR3 DNA reads as TGTGCCTGGAGCCCCTGGGGGGATGGCTACACCTTC.

This chain connects TRBV6-6 to TRBJ2-1; 9 positions match TRBD1. J lost 14 bases, V lost 6 bases, and 8 bases had no gene match. Germline loops: CDR1 MNHNY, CDR2 SVGAGI (reference sequence). CDR3 length: 12 amino acids. The CDR3 DNA follows: TGTGCCAGCAGGACGACAGGGGGGACGGAGTTCTTC. Protein: CASRTTGGTEFF.

The V and J genes are TRBV29-1 and TRBJ2-6, with D tentatively TRBD2 (5 bases). The V gene lost 6 bases and the J gene lost 3 bases, with 9 bases spanning the gap. This CDR3 spans 13 amino acids. The germline V gene encodes CDR1 SQVTM and CDR2 ANQGSEA. The DNA for the CDR3 is TGCAGCGTCTTAGGGAGTGGGGCCAACGTCCTGACTTTC. It encodes CSVLGSGANVLTF.

The table lists this clone with a few counts. This chain uses TRBV28 with TRBJ2-7, with unresolved D. The CDR3 is 12 residues long. Germline V gene data show CDR1 as MDHEN and CDR2 as SYDVKM. The V end lost 2 bases, the J end lost 2 bases, and 4 bases lay between the germline ends. The CDR3 is CASSLATYEQYF. CDR3 sequence (DNA): TGTGCCAGCAGTTTAGCGACCTACGAGCAGTACTTC.

This clone was recorded a few times. The genes are TRBV28 and TRBJ1-3; TRBD1 is a possible D gene (5 bases). CDR1 is MDHEN, CDR2 SYDVKM, per germline. Trimming left V 6 bases short and J 0 bases short, with 15 bases between. The CDR3 runs to 16 residues. The CDR3, as DNA: TGTGCCAGCAGAGACGAGACAGCCTACTCTGGAAACACCATATATTTT. Protein product: CASRDETAYSGNTIYF.